Listed below are T cell receptor beta chains from one sample, sequenced in a study of blood T cell repertoires in COVID-19. Here immunoSEQ multiplex PCR was the method, and the copy in TCRdb shows in-frame clones only, minus some. Among about 69,000 clones listed, approximately 79% were seen once. The sequenced material came from peripheral blood. These receptors were collected from a man aged 55 to 69 with acute or convalescent COVID-19. Both conserved end residues are part of each CDR3. Each record gives: J gene, V gene, D gene, clone size, CDR3 DNA, CDR3 protein. D genes are given only for firm matches. Clone sizes are given selectively: once, few, many, or a class where the clone is expanded.

j_gene: TRBJ1-2; v_gene: TRBV9; d_gene: .; abundance: .; CDR3nt: TGTGCCAGCAGCGTACCCCAAGTGAGGGCGGGTGGCTACACCTTC; CDR3aa: CASSVPQVRAGGYTF
j_gene: TRBJ2-7; v_gene: TRBV7-8; d_gene: TRBD2; abundance: .; CDR3nt: TGTGCCAGCCACGGGGGGGCGGGAGAGCAGTACTTC; CDR3aa: CASHGGAGEQYF
j_gene: TRBJ2-1; v_gene: TRBV11-1; d_gene: TRBD1; abundance: .; CDR3nt: TGTGCCAGCAGCCTATGGGACAGGGGAGTTAATGAGCAGTTCTTC; CDR3aa: CASSLWDRGVNEQFF
j_gene: TRBJ1-1; v_gene: TRBV27; d_gene: .; abundance: .; CDR3nt: TGTGCCAGCAGTTTGGCCCTGTTGACTGAAGCTTTCTTT; CDR3aa: CASSLALLTEAFF
j_gene: TRBJ1-5; v_gene: TRBV27; d_gene: .; abundance: .; CDR3nt: TGTGCCAGCAGTTTAAACGACGGGTTACCCCAGCATTTT; CDR3aa: CASSLNDGLPQHF
j_gene: TRBJ1-4; v_gene: TRBV10-3; d_gene: TRBD1; abundance: once; CDR3nt: TGTGCCATCAGATCACAGGGGAATGAAAAACTGTTTTTT; CDR3aa: CAIRSQGNEKLFF
j_gene: TRBJ1-4; v_gene: TRBV19; d_gene: TRBD1; abundance: few; CDR3nt: TGTGCCAGTACCCCGGGACAGGGGCGAGGTGATGAAAAACTGTTTTTT; CDR3aa: CASTPGQGRGDEKLFF
j_gene: TRBJ1-5; v_gene: TRBV10-3; d_gene: TRBD1; abundance: few; CDR3nt: TGTGCCATCAGTGCCGGGACAGGGGGGTATCAGCCCCAGCATTTT; CDR3aa: CAISAGTGGYQPQHF
j_gene: TRBJ2-3; v_gene: TRBV30; d_gene: .; abundance: .; CDR3nt: TGTGCCTGGAGTCCCCGCGTCCGGGATACGCAGTATTTT; CDR3aa: CAWSPRVRDTQYF
j_gene: TRBJ1-2; v_gene: TRBV5-4; d_gene: TRBD1; abundance: .; CDR3nt: TGTGCCAGCAGAATCGGGGGGACAGGCGGACAAGTCTATGGCTACACCTTC; CDR3aa: CASRIGGTGGQVYGYTF
j_gene: TRBJ1-5; v_gene: TRBV15; d_gene: TRBD1; abundance: once; CDR3nt: TGTGCCACCAGCAGGACAGGGCTTCTTCAGCCCCAGCATTTT; CDR3aa: CATSRTGLLQPQHF
j_gene: TRBJ1-5; v_gene: TRBV30; d_gene: .; abundance: .; CDR3nt: TGTGCCTGGAGTGGCACAGGGAGAGGGCCCCAGCATTTT; CDR3aa: CAWSGTGRGPQHF
j_gene: TRBJ1-1; v_gene: TRBV6-2/TRBV6-3; d_gene: TRBD1; abundance: .; CDR3nt: TGTGCCAGCAGCCCTGTCGGGACAGGGGGCATAGACACTGAAGCTTTCTTT; CDR3aa: CASSPVGTGGIDTEAFF
j_gene: TRBJ1-5; v_gene: TRBV3-1/TRBV3-2; d_gene: TRBD1; abundance: .; CDR3nt: TGTGCCAGCAGCCAAGATGGGGACAGGGGGCGGATTAGTAATCAGCCCCAGCATTTT; CDR3aa: CASSQDGDRGRISNQPQHF
j_gene: TRBJ2-7; v_gene: TRBV5-8; d_gene: .; abundance: .; CDR3nt: TGTGCCAGCAGCTTGGCCACGCGGGGGCCCTCCTACGAGCAGTACTTC; CDR3aa: CASSLATRGPSYEQYF
j_gene: TRBJ1-1; v_gene: TRBV30; d_gene: .; abundance: .; CDR3nt: TGTGCCTGGAGTGTTGTCCGGTCGACGGGAGCTTTCTTT; CDR3aa: CAWSVVRSTGAFF
j_gene: TRBJ1-1; v_gene: TRBV6-1; d_gene: .; abundance: .; CDR3nt: TGTGCCAGCAGTGAGACAGCGAACGCTGAAGCTTTCTTT; CDR3aa: CASSETANAEAFF